Listed below are T cell receptor beta chains from one sample, sequenced in a study of T cell changes during pregnancy in multiple sclerosis. Assay used: immunoSEQ multiplex PCR; TCRdb lists only in-frame clones, some missing. The sample consists of 55,000 to 75,000 clones, about 91% of them appearing once. The sample in question was peripheral blood, obtained after pregnancy. Receptors originate from a female donor with multiple sclerosis, enrolled in a pregnancy study. Each CDR3 is given with its conserved first and last residue. Fields, in order: J gene, clone size, D gene, V gene, CDR3 protein, CDR3 DNA. The D gene is left open where the match is weak. Not all rows give a size; the values are once, few, many and, for expanded clones, a class.

J: TRBJ2-5; size: NA; D: NA; V: TRBV18; CDR3: CASSPRQQETQYF; DNA: TGTGCCAGCTCACCGCGACAGCAAGAGACCCAGTACTTC
J: TRBJ1-2; size: NA; D: NA; V: TRBV18; CDR3: CASSPLGEANYGYTF; DNA: TGTGCCAGCTCCCCGTTGGGAGAGGCTAACTATGGCTACACCTTC
J: TRBJ2-2; size: NA; D: NA; V: TRBV9; CDR3: CASSVGGRGYTGELFF; DNA: TGTGCCAGCAGCGTAGGTGGGAGGGGGTACACCGGGGAGCTGTTTTTT
J: TRBJ2-5; size: NA; D: TRBD1; V: TRBV5-1; CDR3: CASSGGQGETQYF; DNA: TGCGCCAGCAGCGGGGGACAGGGGGAGACCCAGTACTTC
J: TRBJ1-5; size: NA; D: NA; V: TRBV30; CDR3: CAWSVEGAQPQHF; DNA: TGTGCCTGGAGTGTAGAAGGGGCTCAGCCCCAGCATTTT
J: TRBJ1-2; size: once; D: NA; V: TRBV20-1; CDR3: CSATTGYGYTF; DNA: TGCAGTGCTACAACAGGGTATGGCTACACCTTC
J: TRBJ1-2; size: NA; D: TRBD1; V: TRBV27; CDR3: CASSLGGQGSAGYTF; DNA: TGTGCCAGCAGTTTAGGAGGACAGGGGTCAGCAGGCTACACCTTC
J: TRBJ2-1; size: NA; D: NA; V: TRBV6-5; CDR3: CASTQGRSGRNEQFF; DNA: TGTGCCAGCACTCAAGGTAGATCGGGAAGAAATGAGCAGTTCTTC
J: TRBJ1-1; size: NA; D: NA; V: TRBV19; CDR3: CASSGIGQPINLNTEAFF; DNA: TGTGCCAGTAGTGGTATCGGACAGCCAATTAACTTGAACACTGAAGCTTTCTTT
J: TRBJ1-2; size: NA; D: NA; V: TRBV7-2; CDR3: CASSLGGDGYTF; DNA: TGTGCCAGCAGCTTAGGAGGAGATGGCTACACCTTC
J: TRBJ1-1; size: NA; D: NA; V: TRBV27; CDR3: CASSFGGAHTEAFF; DNA: TGTGCCAGCAGTTTTGGGGGCGCGCACACTGAAGCTTTCTTT
J: TRBJ2-1; size: once; D: NA; V: TRBV10-3; CDR3: CAISEPRGDYNEQFF; DNA: TGTGCCATCAGTGAACCCAGGGGCGACTACAATGAGCAGTTCTTC
J: TRBJ2-7; size: NA; D: NA; V: TRBV7-2; CDR3: CASSWTWTYEQYF; DNA: TGTGCCAGCAGCTGGACTTGGACCTACGAGCAGTACTTC
J: TRBJ1-6; size: NA; D: NA; V: TRBV19; CDR3: CASSFQGTYNSPLHF; DNA: TGTGCCAGTAGTTTCCAGGGCACCTATAATTCACCCCTCCACTTT
J: TRBJ1-4; size: NA; D: NA; V: TRBV5-1; CDR3: CASSLDGGGGSRPGKLFF; DNA: TGCGCCAGCAGCTTGGATGGGGGCGGGGGCAGTCGGCCCGGAAAACTGTTTTTT
J: TRBJ2-7; size: once; D: TRBD2; V: TRBV10-3; CDR3: CAISEETSGRGYEQYF; DNA: TGTGCCATCAGTGAGGAGACTAGCGGGAGGGGCTACGAGCAGTACTTC
J: TRBJ2-1; size: once; D: TRBD2; V: TRBV19; CDR3: CASSTTSVNYNEQFF; DNA: TGTGCCAGTAGTACCACTAGCGTAAACTACAATGAGCAGTTCTTC
J: TRBJ1-2; size: NA; D: TRBD1; V: TRBV6-5; CDR3: CASSRGQGAAGYTF; DNA: TGTGCCAGCAGTAGGGGACAGGGGGCCGCGGGCTACACCTTC
J: TRBJ1-3; size: NA; D: TRBD1; V: TRBV5-1; CDR3: CASSWGTGVPGNTIYF; DNA: TGCGCCAGCAGCTGGGGAACAGGGGTCCCTGGAAACACCATATATTTT
J: TRBJ1-1; size: NA; D: NA; V: TRBV2; CDR3: CASSEAGSRAFF; DNA: TGTGCCAGCAGTGAGGCGGGGTCTCGAGCTTTCTTT
J: TRBJ1-2; size: NA; D: NA; V: TRBV9; CDR3: CASSPQGGLGGYGYTF; DNA: TGTGCCAGCAGCCCCCAAGGTGGCCTTGGCGGCTATGGCTACACCTTC
J: TRBJ2-1; size: NA; D: TRBD1; V: TRBV6-5; CDR3: CASSSPGQGAYNEQFF; DNA: TGTGCCAGCAGTTCTCCGGGACAGGGGGCCTACAATGAGCAGTTCTTC